This TCR beta chain stems from a study of CD8+ T cells in alopecia areata. Extracted from the samples, RNA was reverse transcribed into cDNA to serve as the sequencing template. Sequencing used immunoSEQ multiplex PCR; TCRdb keeps in-frame clones, though not all of them. This repertoire shows about 120,000 clones, less than 75% found once; its top ten account for more than 9%. Regarding treatment: oral pan-JAK inhibitor, 5-10 mg twice daily. This receptor was taken from a human donor with alopecia areata. Sequences were derived from CD8+ T cells sorted from blood, sampled at week 24, from a patient treated with tofacitinib.

The CDR3 here is CASSSGGDPFNEQFF. CDR3 coding DNA: TGTGCCAGCAGCTCGGGAGGAGACCCGTTCAATGAGCAGTTCTTC. The chain has TRBV11-2 and TRBJ2-1, with 7 bases fitting TRBD2. Germline values: CDR1 SGHAT, CDR2 FQNNGV. CDR3 size: 15 residues. The trim removed 4 bases at V and 6 bases at J, leaving 9 bases unmatched.